This T cell receptor (beta chain) was sequenced during a study of technical replicates of blood from a few donors (dated by TCRdb to 2016 to 2017). Points on this clone: This clone's antigen is unknown. No much larger clone is present one base from it, and per-base qualities are unavailable.

Preparation of the library involved the immunoSEQ multiplex PCR assay. TCRdb mirrors the immuneACCESS table, restricted to in-frame sequences. Some clones are absent from its copies; in checked studies, under half trace to an unresolved V gene, and the reason for the others is unknown. In all, the sample holds roughly 70,000 clones, and roughly nine tenths of those were seen once. Roughly 4.3% of the sample rests with the top ten. Trimming leaves V shorter by 2 bases and J shorter by 5 bases, with the junction holding 7 bases beyond the gene matches. The CDR3 measures 15 amino acids from cysteine to phenylalanine. CDR3 DNA is the only sequence kept; it has 45 bases, read in frame from the first base. CDR1 and CDR2, per the germline V gene, are SGHRS and YFSETQ.

The rearrangement joined TRBV5-1 to TRBJ1-1; the central 9 bases match TRBD1. The TCR was taken from a human donor in good health. Some clones in this sample may be carry-over from other donors' samples. Source material: PBMCs. The DNA reads as follows: TGCGCCAGCAGCTTCACAGGGGGCGTGAGGACTGAAGCTTTCTTT. Translation gives CASSFTGGVRTEAFF.